One sample yielded the 10 T cell receptor beta chains listed below, sequenced in a study of blood T cell repertoires in COVID-19. The assay was immunoSEQ multiplex PCR, and TCRdb's table has in-frame clones only and misses some. The sample consists of 140,000 to 150,000 clones, approximately 78% of them appearing once. Material: peripheral blood. The receptors were gathered from a human donor with acute or convalescent COVID-19. The donor label of this sample is uncertain.

The chain links TRBV19 to TRBJ2-2; 8 nucleotides line up with TRBD1. In germline, CDR1 is LNHDA, CDR2 SQIVND (reference sequence). J was trimmed by 0 bases and V by 5 bases; bases with no gene match: 8. The CDR3 runs to 17 residues. The CDR3 DNA reads as TGTGCCAGTAGTTCGGGGACAGGCCCATCGAACACCGGGGAGCTGTTTTTT. Protein sequence: CASSSGTGPSNTGELFF.

The chain recombines TRBV5-8 with TRBJ2-4; D gene ambiguous. The CDR3 is 14 residues long. The V gene's germline CDR1 is SGHTS and CDR2 YDEGEE. With 0 bases removed from V and 3 bases from J, the gap between germline ends came to 7 bases. The CDR3 loop is CASSLAYGKNIQYF. The CDR3 DNA sequence: TGTGCCAGCAGCTTGGCGTACGGCAAAAACATTCAGTACTTC.

The chain combines TRBV12-3 or TRBV12-4 with TRBJ1-5; the D is unclear. The CDR3 contains 13 residues. V lost 1 base and J 6 bases, leaving 7 bases between the germline ends. CDR3 nucleotide sequence: TGTGCCAGCAGTTTAGGGTCCAGTCAGCCCCAGCATTTT. Translated: CASSLGSSQPQHF.

The chain couples TRBV4-1 to TRBJ1-6; D is undetermined. The CDR3 spans 14 residues. V was pared by 3 bases and J by 11 bases, with 14 bases between. Germline CDR1 reads MGHRA; CDR2 reads YSYEKL. CDR3 nucleotide sequence: TGCGCCAGCAGCCAGCGGGATTTCAGCCCACCCCTCCACTTT. Amino acids: CASSQRDFSPPLHF.

This chain joins TRBV10-3 and TRBJ2-7; 8 nucleotides match TRBD1. CDR1 and CDR2 (germline): ENHRY, SYGVKD. This CDR3 has 17 residues. The trim removed 5 bases at V and 0 bases at J, leaving 12 bases unmatched. Written as DNA, the CDR3 is TGTGCCATCAGTCAGACGGTCCGGGACAGGTACTCCTACGAGCAGTACTTC. It translates to CAISQTVRDRYSYEQYF.

This clone was recorded only once. The J gene is TRBJ2-1, the V gene TRBV5-1; D possibly corresponds to TRBD2 (5 bases). The CDR3 runs 16 residues. CDR1 SGHRS and CDR2 YFSETQ come from the germline V gene. The V end lost 2 bases, the J end lost 5 bases, and 17 bases lay between the germline ends. The CDR3 DNA follows: TGCGCCAGCAGCTTAGTATTGGGAGCGGACCACAATGAGCAGTTCTTC. This gives the protein CASSLVLGADHNEQFF.

The chain uses TRBV9 and TRBJ1-4, with no clear D. The V gene's germline CDR1 is SGDLS and CDR2 YYNGEE. This CDR3 is built from 14 residues. Trimming stripped 2 bases from V and 4 bases from J, with 9 bases between. The CDR3 nucleotides are TGTGCCAGCAGCGTTAACAGCCGTAATGAAAAACTGTTTTTT. Translating gives CASSVNSRNEKLFF. Filled out from reference TRBV9 and TRBJ1-4, the complete variable domain reads DSGVTQTPKHLITATGQRVTLRCSPRSGDLSVYWYQQSLDQGLQFLIQYYNGEERAKGNILERFSAQQFPDLHSELNLSSLELGDSALYFCASSVNSRNEKLFFGSGTQLSVL.

This chain uses TRBV5-1 with TRBJ1-1; 7 bases agree with TRBD1. The CDR3 loop spans 15 amino acids. Germline V gene data show CDR1 as SGHRS and CDR2 as YFSETQ. Trimming took 4 bases from V and 1 from J; bases not matched to a gene: 7. The CDR3 sequence: CASSERQGGNTEAFF. Here the CDR3 DNA reads TGCGCCAGCAGCGAGCGACAGGGAGGGAACACTGAAGCTTTCTTT.

V gene TRBV5-4 combines with J gene TRBJ1-2, with TRBD1 matching 7 bases. In germline, CDR1 is SGHNT, CDR2 YYREEE (reference sequence). V shed 4 bases, J shed 5 bases, and the junction held 8 bases outside the gene matches. This CDR3 comprises 14 residues. CDR3 nucleotide sequence: TGTGCCAGCAGCAGGGGGACAGATACTTATGGCTACACCTTC. Amino acid sequence: CASSRGTDTYGYTF.

The chain carries TRBV29-1 and TRBJ2-3; D unclear. V was shortened by 4 bases and J by 3 bases, with 11 bases between the two germline ends. This CDR3 has 13 amino acids. The germline CDR1 and CDR2 sequences are SQVTM and ANQGSEA. This chain's CDR3 is CSVVPPETDTQYF. CDR3 nucleotide sequence: TGCAGCGTTGTCCCCCCCGAGACAGATACGCAGTATTTT.